This T cell receptor beta chain was sequenced for a study of CD8 T cells in Susac syndrome. For the study at large: Patients with Susac syndrome were, at the time of blood collection, therapy-naive, maintained on corticosteroids, or maintained on intravenous immunoglobulin alone.

Reverse transcription of about 0.5 to 1 ug RNA used random hexamers. With immunoSEQ multiplex PCR, TCR beta CDR3 was amplified across 54 Vbeta and 13 Jbeta. TCRdb redid the calling of the immunoSEQ multiplex PCR reads with MiXCR, one entry per CDR3 protein. The sample shows just over 150,000 distinct CDR3 sequences, roughly 95% of them seen only once. TCR beta sequencing was performed on blood CD8+ and CD4+ T cells. Through negative isolation, CD4+ and CD8+ T cells were obtained, while TEMRA cells were enriched using FACS. Germline V lookup: CDR1 LNHNV, CDR2 YYDKDF (reference sequence). Trimming cost V 5 bases and J 7 bases, with 9 bases left between them. There are 12 residues in the CDR3.

The sample consisted of CD4+ T cells from PBMCs. The TCR comes from a human donor with Susac syndrome. The chain has TRBV15 and TRBJ2-1; tentatively, D is TRBD1 (5 bases). The CDR3 nucleotides are TGTGCCACCAGCCGCAGGGTTAATGAGCAGTTCTTC. Its translation: CATSRRVNEQFF. The full variable domain, completed using reference TRBV15 and TRBJ2-1, is DAMVIQNPRYQVTQFGKPVTLSCSQTLNHNVMYWYQQKSSQAPKLLFHYYDKDFNNEADTPDNFQSRRPNTSFCFLDIRSPGLGDTAMYLCATSRRVNEQFFGPGTRLTVL.